This TCR beta chain was identified in a study of blood T cell repertoires in COVID-19. Study-wide context: Sites across the United States, Italy and Spain contributed samples from acute and convalescent COVID-19.

The germline V gene has CDR1 LGHDT and CDR2 YNNKEL (reference sequence). The CDR3 spans 13 residues. Trimming removed 0 bases at V and 7 bases at J, with 6 bases between. Enrolled through a virtual design, the participants were between about 18 and 89 years of age and came from 24 US areas. Clinical history reported by participants formed the basis on which cohorts were assigned. In the original processing: Amplification from reference gene primers served as the basis for estimated nucleated cell counts. Method: immunoSEQ multiplex PCR; TCRdb's copy keeps in-frame clones and lacks some. That table gives V, J and clone size, and the DNA gave D and trimming. Of 400,000 to 500,000 clones in the sample, about 88% are singletons; the top ten hold approximately 1.5%.

The sample was PBMCs or T cells enriched from blood (not recorded which). The chain is built from TRBV3-1 (or the pseudogene TRBV3-2) and TRBJ2-2; unclear D gene. The receptor's source is a woman younger than 30 who had been exposed to COVID-19. The CDR3 region has the DNA TGTGCCAGCAGCCAAGATCAGATCGGGGAGCTGTTTTTT. As protein: CASSQDQIGELFF.